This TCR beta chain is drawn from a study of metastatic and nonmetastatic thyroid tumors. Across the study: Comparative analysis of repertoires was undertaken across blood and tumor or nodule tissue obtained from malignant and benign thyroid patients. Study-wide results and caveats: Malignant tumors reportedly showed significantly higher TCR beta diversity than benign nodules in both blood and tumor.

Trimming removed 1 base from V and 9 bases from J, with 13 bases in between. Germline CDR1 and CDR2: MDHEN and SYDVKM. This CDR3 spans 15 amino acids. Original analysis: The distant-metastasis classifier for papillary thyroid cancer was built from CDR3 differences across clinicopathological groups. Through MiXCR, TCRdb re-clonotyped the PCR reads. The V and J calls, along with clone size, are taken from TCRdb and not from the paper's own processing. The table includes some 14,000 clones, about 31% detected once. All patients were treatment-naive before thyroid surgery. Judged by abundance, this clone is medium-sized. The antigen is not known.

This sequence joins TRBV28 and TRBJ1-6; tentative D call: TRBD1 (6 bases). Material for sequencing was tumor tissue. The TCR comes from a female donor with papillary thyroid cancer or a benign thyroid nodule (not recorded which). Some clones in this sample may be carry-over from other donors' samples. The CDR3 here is CASSLYLAGASPLHF. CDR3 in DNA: TGTGCCAGCAGTTTATATCTCGCAGGGGCTTCACCCCTCCACTTT. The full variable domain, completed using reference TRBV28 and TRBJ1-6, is DVKVTQSSRYLVKRTGEKVFLECVQDMDHENMFWYRQDPGLGLRLIYFSYDVKMKEKGDIPEGYSVSREKKERFSLILESASTNQTSMYLCASSLYLAGASPLHFGNGTRLTVT.